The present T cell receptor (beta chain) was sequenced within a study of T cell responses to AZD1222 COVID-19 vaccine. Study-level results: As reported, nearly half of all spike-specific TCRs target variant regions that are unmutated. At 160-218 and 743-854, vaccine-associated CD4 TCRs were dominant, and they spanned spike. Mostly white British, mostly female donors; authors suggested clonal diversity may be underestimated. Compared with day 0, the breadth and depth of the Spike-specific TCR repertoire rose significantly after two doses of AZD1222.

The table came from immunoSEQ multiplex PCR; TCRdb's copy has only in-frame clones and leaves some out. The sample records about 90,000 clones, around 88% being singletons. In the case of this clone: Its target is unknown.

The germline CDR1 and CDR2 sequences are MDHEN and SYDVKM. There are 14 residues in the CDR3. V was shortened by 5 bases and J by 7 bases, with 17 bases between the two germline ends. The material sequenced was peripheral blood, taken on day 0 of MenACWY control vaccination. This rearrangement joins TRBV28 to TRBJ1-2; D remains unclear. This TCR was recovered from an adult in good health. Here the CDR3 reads CASSEGRWSTGYTF. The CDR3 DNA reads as TGTGCCAGCAGTGAAGGACGGTGGAGTACTGGCTACACCTTC.